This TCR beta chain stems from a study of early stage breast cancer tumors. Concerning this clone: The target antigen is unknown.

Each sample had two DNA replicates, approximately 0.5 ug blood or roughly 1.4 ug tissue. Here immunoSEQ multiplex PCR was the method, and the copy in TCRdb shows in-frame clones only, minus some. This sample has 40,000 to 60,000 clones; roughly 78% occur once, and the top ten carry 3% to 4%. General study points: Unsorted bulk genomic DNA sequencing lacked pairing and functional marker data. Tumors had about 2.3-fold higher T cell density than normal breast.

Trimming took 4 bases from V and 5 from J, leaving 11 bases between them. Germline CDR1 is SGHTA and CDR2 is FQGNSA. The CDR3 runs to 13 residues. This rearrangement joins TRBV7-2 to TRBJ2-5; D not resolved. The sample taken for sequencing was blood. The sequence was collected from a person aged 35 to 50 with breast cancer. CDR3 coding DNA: TGTGCCAGCAGCTCAGACCCGCGGGAGACCCAGTACTTC. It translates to CASSSDPRETQYF.